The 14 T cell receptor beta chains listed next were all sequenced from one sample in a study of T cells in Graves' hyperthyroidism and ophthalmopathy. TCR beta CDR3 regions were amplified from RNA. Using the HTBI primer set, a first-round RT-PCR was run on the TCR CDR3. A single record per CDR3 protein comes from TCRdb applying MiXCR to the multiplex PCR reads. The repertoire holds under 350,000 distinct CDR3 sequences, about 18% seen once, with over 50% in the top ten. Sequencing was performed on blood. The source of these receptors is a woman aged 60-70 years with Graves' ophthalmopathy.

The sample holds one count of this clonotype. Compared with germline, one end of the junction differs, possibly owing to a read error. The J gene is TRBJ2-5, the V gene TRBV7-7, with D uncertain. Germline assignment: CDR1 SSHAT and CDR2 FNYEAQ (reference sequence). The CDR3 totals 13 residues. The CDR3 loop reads CASSFSGRRAQYF. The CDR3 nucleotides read TGTGCTAGCAGCTTCAGTGGCCGAAGGGCCCAGTACTTC. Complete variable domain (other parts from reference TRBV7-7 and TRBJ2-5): GAGVSQSPRYKVTKRGQDVTLRCDPISSHATLYWYQQALGQGPEFLTYFNYEAQPDKSGLPSDRFSAERPEGSISTLTIQRTEQRDSAMYRCASSFSGRRAQYFGPGTRLLVL.

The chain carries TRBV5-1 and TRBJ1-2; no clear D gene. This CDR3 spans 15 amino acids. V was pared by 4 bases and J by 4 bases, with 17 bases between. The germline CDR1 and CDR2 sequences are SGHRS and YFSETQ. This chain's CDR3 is CASSNLDGLPYGYTF. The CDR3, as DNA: TGCGCCAGCAGCAACCTAGACGGTCTCCCCTATGGCTACACCTTC.

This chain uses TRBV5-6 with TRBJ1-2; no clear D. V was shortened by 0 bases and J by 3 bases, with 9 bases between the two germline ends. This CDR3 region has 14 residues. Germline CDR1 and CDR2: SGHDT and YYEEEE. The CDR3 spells CASSLVQADYGYTF. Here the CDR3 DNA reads TGTGCCAGCAGCTTGGTCCAGGCAGACTATGGCTACACCTTC.

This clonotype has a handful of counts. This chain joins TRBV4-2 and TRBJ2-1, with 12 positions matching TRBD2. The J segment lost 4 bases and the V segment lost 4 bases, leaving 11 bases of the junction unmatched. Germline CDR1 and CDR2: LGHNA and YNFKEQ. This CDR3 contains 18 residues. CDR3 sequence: CASSPMVLAGGPYNEQFF. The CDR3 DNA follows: TGTGCCAGCAGCCCCATGGTTCTAGCGGGAGGGCCTTACAATGAGCAGTTCTTC.

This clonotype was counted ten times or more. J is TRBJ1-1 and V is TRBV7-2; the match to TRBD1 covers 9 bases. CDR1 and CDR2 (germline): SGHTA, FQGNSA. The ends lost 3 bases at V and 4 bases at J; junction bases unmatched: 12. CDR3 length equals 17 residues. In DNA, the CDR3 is TGTGCCAGCAGCTTCCGGGGGACAGGGCTAGGGGGCACTGAAGCTTTCTTT. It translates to CASSFRGTGLGGTEAFF. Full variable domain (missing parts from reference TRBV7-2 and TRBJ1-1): GAGVSQSPSNKVTEKGKDVELRCDPISGHTALYWYRQSLGQGLEFLIYFQGNSAPDKSGLPSDRFSAERTGGSVSTLTIQRTQQEDSAVYLCASSFRGTGLGGTEAFFGQGTRLTVV.

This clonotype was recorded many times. Here the CDR3 reads CASSLWGPQETQYF. The DNA of the CDR3 is TGCGCCAGCAGCCTGTGGGGGCCCCAAGAGACCCAGTACTTC. The chain recombines TRBV5-1 with TRBJ2-5, with TRBD1 as a possible D gene (6 bases). Germline-derived CDR1 and CDR2 are SGHRS and YFSETQ. The CDR3 length is 14 residues. The germline V and J ends were trimmed by 4 bases and 1 base, with 11 bases remaining between them.

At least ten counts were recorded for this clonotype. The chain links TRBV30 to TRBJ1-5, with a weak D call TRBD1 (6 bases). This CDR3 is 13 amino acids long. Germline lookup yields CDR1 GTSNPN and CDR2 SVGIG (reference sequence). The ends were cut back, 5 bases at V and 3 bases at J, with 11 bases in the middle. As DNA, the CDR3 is TGTGCCTGGGGCGGGGGGCCCAATCAGCCCCAGCATTTT. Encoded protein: CAWGGGPNQPQHF.

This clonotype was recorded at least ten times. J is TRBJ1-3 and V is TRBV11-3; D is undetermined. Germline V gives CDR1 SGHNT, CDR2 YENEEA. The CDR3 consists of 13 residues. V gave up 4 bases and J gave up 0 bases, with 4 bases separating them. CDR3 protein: CASSSDSGNTIYF. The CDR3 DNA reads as TGTGCCAGCAGCTCGGACTCTGGAAACACCATATATTTT.

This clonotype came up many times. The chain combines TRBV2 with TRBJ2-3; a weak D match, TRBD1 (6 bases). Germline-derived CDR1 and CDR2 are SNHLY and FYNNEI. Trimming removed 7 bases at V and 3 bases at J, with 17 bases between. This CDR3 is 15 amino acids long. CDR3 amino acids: CASTSWWQGTDTQYF. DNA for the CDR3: TGTGCCAGCACGAGTTGGTGGCAGGGGACAGATACGCAGTATTTT.

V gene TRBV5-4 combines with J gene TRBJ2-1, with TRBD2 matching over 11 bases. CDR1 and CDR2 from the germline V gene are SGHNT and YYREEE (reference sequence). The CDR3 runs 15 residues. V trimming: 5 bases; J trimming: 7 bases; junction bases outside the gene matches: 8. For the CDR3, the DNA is TGTGCCAGCAGACCCGTAGCGGGAGGGCCAAATGAGCAGTTCTTC. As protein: CASRPVAGGPNEQFF.

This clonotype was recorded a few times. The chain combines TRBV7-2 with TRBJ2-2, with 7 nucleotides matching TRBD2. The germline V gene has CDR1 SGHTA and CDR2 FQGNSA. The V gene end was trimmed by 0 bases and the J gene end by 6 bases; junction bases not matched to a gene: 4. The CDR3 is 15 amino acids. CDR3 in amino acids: CASSLAFRGAGELFF. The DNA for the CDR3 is TGTGCCAGCAGCTTAGCGTTCCGGGGGGCCGGGGAGCTGTTTTTT.

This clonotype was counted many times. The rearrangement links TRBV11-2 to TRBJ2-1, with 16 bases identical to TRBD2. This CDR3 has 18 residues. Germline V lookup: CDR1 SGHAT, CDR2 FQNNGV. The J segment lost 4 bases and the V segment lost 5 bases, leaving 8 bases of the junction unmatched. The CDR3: CASSPPGLAGGMYNEQFF. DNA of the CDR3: TGTGCCAGCAGCCCGCCGGGACTAGCGGGAGGGATGTACAATGAGCAGTTCTTC. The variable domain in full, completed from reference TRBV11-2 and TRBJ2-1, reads EAGVAQSPRYKIIEKRQSVAFWCNPISGHATLYWYQQILGQGPKLLIQFQNNGVVDDSQLPKDRFSAERLKGVDSTLKIQPAKLEDSAVYLCASSPPGLAGGMYNEQFFGPGTRLTVL.

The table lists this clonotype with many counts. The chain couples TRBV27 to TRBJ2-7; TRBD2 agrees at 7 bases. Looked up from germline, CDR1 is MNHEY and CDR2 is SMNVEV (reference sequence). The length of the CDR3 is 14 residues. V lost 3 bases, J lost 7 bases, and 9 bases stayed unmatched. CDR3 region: CASSFGAGVGEQYF. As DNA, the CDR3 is TGTGCCAGCAGTTTCGGTGCGGGAGTGGGGGAGCAGTACTTC.

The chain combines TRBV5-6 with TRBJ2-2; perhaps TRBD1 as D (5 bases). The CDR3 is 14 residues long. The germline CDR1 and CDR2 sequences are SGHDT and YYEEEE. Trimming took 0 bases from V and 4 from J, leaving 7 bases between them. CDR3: CASSLAQATGELFF. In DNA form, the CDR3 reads TGTGCCAGCAGCTTGGCACAGGCCACCGGGGAGCTGTTTTTT. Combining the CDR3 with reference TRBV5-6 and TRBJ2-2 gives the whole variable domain DAGVTQSPTHLIKTRGQQVTLRCSPKSGHDTVSWYQQALGQGPQFIFQYYEEEERQRGNFPDRFSGHQFPNYSSELNVNALLLGDSALYLCASSLAQATGELFFGEGSRLTVL.